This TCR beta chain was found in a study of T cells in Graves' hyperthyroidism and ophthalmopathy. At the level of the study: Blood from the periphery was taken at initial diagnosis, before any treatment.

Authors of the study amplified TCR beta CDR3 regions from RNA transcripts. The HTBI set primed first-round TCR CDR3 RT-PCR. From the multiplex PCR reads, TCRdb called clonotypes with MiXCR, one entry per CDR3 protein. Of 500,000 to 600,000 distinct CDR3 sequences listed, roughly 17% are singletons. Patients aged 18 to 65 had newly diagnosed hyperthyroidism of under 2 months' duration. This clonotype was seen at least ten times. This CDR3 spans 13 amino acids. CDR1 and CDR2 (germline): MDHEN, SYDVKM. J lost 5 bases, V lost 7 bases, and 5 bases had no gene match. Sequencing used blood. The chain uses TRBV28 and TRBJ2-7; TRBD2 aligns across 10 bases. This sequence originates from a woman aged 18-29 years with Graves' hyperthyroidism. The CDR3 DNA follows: TGTGCCAGCACCTTAAGCGGGAGGGACGAGCAGTACTTC. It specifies CASTLSGRDEQYF.